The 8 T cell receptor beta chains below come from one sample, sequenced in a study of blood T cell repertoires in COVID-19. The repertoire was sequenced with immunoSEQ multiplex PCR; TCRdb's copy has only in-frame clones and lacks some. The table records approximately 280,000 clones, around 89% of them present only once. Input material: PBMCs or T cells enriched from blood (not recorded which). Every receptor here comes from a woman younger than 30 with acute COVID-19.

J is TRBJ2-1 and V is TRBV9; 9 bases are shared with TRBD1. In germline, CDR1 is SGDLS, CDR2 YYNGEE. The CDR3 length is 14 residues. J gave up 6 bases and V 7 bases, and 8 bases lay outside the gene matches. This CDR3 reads CASGTGIGSNEQFF. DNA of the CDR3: TGTGCCAGCGGGACAGGGATTGGGAGCAATGAGCAGTTCTTC.

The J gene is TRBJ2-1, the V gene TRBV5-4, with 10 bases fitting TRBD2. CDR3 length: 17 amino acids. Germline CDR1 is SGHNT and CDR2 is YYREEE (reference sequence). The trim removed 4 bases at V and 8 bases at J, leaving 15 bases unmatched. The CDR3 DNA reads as TGTGCCAGCAGCCATTCCGCTCCGGGACTAGCGTTTCATGAGCAGTTCTTC. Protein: CASSHSAPGLAFHEQFF.

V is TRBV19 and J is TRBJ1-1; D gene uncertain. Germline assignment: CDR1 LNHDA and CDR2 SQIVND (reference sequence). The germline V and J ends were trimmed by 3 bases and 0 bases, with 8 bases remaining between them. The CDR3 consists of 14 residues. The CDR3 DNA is TGTGCCAGTAGTATCGCGCCAATGAACACTGAAGCTTTCTTT. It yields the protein CASSIAPMNTEAFF.

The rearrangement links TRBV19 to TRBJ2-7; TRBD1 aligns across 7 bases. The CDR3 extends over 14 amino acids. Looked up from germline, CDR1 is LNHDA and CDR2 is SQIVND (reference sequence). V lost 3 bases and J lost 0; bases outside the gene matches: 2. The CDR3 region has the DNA TGTGCCAGTAGTATCCGGGACAGCTCCTACGAGCAGTACTTC. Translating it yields CASSIRDSSYEQYF.

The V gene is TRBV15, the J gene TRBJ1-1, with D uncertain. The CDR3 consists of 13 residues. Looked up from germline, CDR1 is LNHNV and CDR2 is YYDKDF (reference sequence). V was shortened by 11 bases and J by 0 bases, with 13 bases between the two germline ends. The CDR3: CASSRAMNTEAFF. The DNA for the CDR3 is TGTGCCTCTTCGAGGGCTATGAACACTGAAGCTTTCTTT. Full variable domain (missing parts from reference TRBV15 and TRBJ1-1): DAMVIQNPRYQVTQFGKPVTLSCSQTLNHNVMYWYQQKSSQAPKLLFHYYDKDFNNEADTPDNFQSRRPNTSFCFLDIRSPGLGDTAMYLCASSRAMNTEAFFGQGTRLTVV.

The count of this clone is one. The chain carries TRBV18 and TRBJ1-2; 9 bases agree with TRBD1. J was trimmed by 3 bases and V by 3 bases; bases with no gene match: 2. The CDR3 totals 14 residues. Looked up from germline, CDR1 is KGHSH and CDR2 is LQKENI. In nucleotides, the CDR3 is TGTGCCAGCTCACCCAGACAGGGGGACTATGGCTACACCTTC. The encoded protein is CASSPRQGDYGYTF.

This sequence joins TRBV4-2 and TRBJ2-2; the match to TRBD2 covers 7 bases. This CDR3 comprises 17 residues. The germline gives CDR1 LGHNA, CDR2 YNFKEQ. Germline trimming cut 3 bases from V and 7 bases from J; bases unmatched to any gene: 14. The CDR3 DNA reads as TGTGCCAGCAGCCATGATCGGGGGACGGGAGGCGGCGGGGAGCTGTTTTTT. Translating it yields CASSHDRGTGGGGELFF.

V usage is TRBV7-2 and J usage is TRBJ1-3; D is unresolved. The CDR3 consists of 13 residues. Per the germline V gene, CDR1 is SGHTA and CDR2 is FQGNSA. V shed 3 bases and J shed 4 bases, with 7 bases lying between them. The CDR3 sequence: CASSFLVGNTIYF. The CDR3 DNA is TGTGCCAGCAGCTTCCTAGTGGGAAACACCATATATTTT.